The 19 T cell receptor beta chains presented below share a single source sample, sequenced in a study of blood T cell repertoires in COVID-19. Assay: immunoSEQ multiplex PCR; the TCRdb copy retains only in-frame clones and omits some. This repertoire shows about 26,000 clones, approximately 87% found once; its top ten account for roughly 7.6%. The sample consisted of peripheral blood. Receptor source: a human donor in a cohort sampled during active COVID-19.

The rearrangement joins TRBV2 to TRBJ2-3; a weak D match, TRBD1 (6 bases). This CDR3 has 13 amino acids. Trimming stripped 5 bases from V and 6 bases from J, with 12 bases between. Germline CDR1 is SNHLY and CDR2 is FYNNEI. The CDR3 loop is CASSPQGTDTQYF. CDR3 sequence (DNA): TGTGCCAGCAGTCCACAGGGTACCGATACGCAGTATTTT.

V usage is TRBV7-2 and J usage is TRBJ2-7; possibly TRBD1 for D (6 bases). Trimming pared 6 bases from V and 2 bases from J, leaving 17 bases between. The CDR3 is 15 amino acids. Germline CDR1 reads SGHTA; CDR2 reads FQGNSA. In nucleotides, the CDR3 is TGTGCCAGCAGTCCTGCCGGGACATTCGCCTACGAGCAGTACTTC. It is translated as CASSPAGTFAYEQYF.

V is TRBV7-2 and J is TRBJ2-3; D is possibly TRBD2 (6 bases). CDR3 length: 13 residues. Trimming removed 5 bases from V and 5 bases from J, with 11 bases in between. The germline V gene encodes CDR1 SGHTA and CDR2 FQGNSA. CDR3 amino acids: CASSRDSGDTQYF. The CDR3 bases are TGTGCCAGCAGCCGGGACTCGGGAGATACGCAGTATTTT.

The V gene is TRBV5-1, the J gene TRBJ2-7, with 7 bases aligning to TRBD2. Per the germline V gene, CDR1 is SGHRS and CDR2 is YFSETQ. Trimming at V came to 1 base and at J to 4 bases, leaving 2 bases not matched to a gene. The length of the CDR3 is 13 residues. The CDR3 sequence is CASSLSGTYEQYF. In DNA form, the CDR3 reads TGCGCCAGCAGCTTGAGCGGGACTTACGAGCAGTACTTC. Full variable domain (remainder filled in from reference TRBV5-1 and TRBJ2-7): KAGVTQTPRYLIKTRGQQVTLSCSPISGHRSVSWYQQTPGQGLQFLFEYFSETQRNKGNFPGRFSGRQFSNSRSEMNVSTLELGDSALYLCASSLSGTYEQYFGPGTRLTVT.

This sequence joins TRBV15 and TRBJ2-1, with 12 positions matching TRBD2. After removal of 3 bases from V and 4 bases from J, the junction contained 10 bases not matched to a gene. Looked up from germline, CDR1 is LNHNV and CDR2 is YYDKDF (reference sequence). The CDR3 runs 18 residues. The DNA of the CDR3 is TGTGCCACCAGCAGGACTAGCGGGAGTACCGGGGGATACAATGAGCAGTTCTTC. This gives the protein CATSRTSGSTGGYNEQFF.

The chain uses TRBV5-5 and TRBJ2-3; 8 nucleotides match TRBD1. The CDR3 length is 15 residues. The germline gives CDR1 SGHKS, CDR2 YYEKEE (reference sequence). J lost 3 bases, V lost 0 bases, and 3 bases had no gene match. CDR3 sequence: CASSLGTGRTDTQYF. CDR3 sequence (DNA): TGTGCCAGCAGCTTGGGGACAGGGAGAACAGATACGCAGTATTTT.

CDR3 region: CASSLGAQETQYF. DNA for the CDR3: TGTGCCAGCAGCTTAGGGGCCCAAGAGACCCAGTACTTC. The chain is built from TRBV7-9 and TRBJ2-5; D remains unclear. The CDR3 runs to 13 residues. V dropped 1 base and J dropped 1 base, with 4 bases sitting between them. The germline V gene has CDR1 SEHNR and CDR2 FQNEAQ (reference sequence).

This chain links TRBV2 with TRBJ1-4; D is possibly TRBD1 (6 bases). Trimming took 4 bases from V and 7 from J, leaving 16 bases between them. Germline values: CDR1 SNHLY, CDR2 FYNNEI. This CDR3 comprises 15 residues. In DNA, the CDR3 is TGTGCCAGCAGTGTCGAGGGGGGGCGCGGTGAAAAACTGTTTTTT. This encodes CASSVEGGRGEKLFF.

The chain links TRBV6-2 or TRBV6-3 to TRBJ1-2, with 8 bases fitting TRBD1. The CDR3 has 14 residues. Germline CDR1 reads MNHEY; CDR2 reads SVGEGT. J gave up 8 bases and V 0 bases, and 5 bases lay outside the gene matches. CDR3 residues: CASSYSDRVGGYTF. The CDR3 DNA reads as TGTGCCAGCAGTTACTCGGACAGGGTAGGCGGCTACACCTTC.

This chain uses TRBV9 with TRBJ2-2; D is perhaps TRBD1 (6 bases). The CDR3 is 13 amino acids. V dropped 4 bases and J dropped 5 bases, with 9 bases sitting between them. Germline V gene lookup returns CDR1 SGDLS and CDR2 YYNGEE. The CDR3 DNA follows: TGTGCCAGCAGCTTCACAGGGACCGGGGAGCTGTTTTTT. Its translation is CASSFTGTGELFF.

The V and J genes are TRBV27 and TRBJ1-5, with unresolved D. V was clipped by 5 bases and J by 1 base, with 9 bases between them. The germline gives CDR1 MNHEY, CDR2 SMNVEV (reference sequence). CDR3 length: 14 residues. DNA for the CDR3: TGTGCCAGCAGTGGCTACGGGAGCAATCAGCCCCAGCATTTT. Its protein is CASSGYGSNQPQHF.

V is TRBV6-1 and J is TRBJ1-1; D is undetermined. The germline gives CDR1 MNHNS, CDR2 SASEGT. There are 12 residues in the CDR3. V shed 2 bases and J shed 7 bases, with 8 bases lying between them. This CDR3 reads CASSEIVYEAFF. CDR3 bases: TGTGCCAGCAGTGAAATAGTTTATGAAGCTTTCTTT.

The rearrangement links TRBV15 to TRBJ2-3; no reliable D call. The CDR3 totals 12 residues. CDR1 and CDR2 (germline): LNHNV, YYDKDF (reference sequence). V shed 8 bases and J shed 2 bases, with 8 bases lying between them. CDR3 coding DNA: TGTGCCACCGCCCGAGACACAGATACGCAGTATTTT. Residues: CATARDTDTQYF.

The chain carries TRBV7-2 and TRBJ1-2; D not certain. The CDR3 has 14 residues. The V end lost 5 bases, the J end lost 5 bases, and 15 bases lay between the germline ends. Per germline, CDR1 SGHTA and CDR2 FQGNSA. The DNA for the CDR3 is TGTGCCAGCAGCCCTAGCCCCGCAGTTTATGGCTACACCTTC. Protein product: CASSPSPAVYGYTF.

The chain couples TRBV2 to TRBJ2-5; D perhaps matches TRBD1 (5 bases). V lost 4 bases to trimming and J lost 2 bases, with 5 bases between them. The germline V gene has CDR1 SNHLY and CDR2 FYNNEI. The CDR3 length is 12 residues. The CDR3 loop reads CASSGTQETQYF. The DNA of the CDR3 is TGTGCCAGCAGTGGGACACAAGAGACCCAGTACTTC.

Only a few counts were recorded for this clone. CDR3 DNA: TGTGCCAGCAGCCCCCGATTGACAGGGTTTTATGGCTACACCTTC. This translates into CASSPRLTGFYGYTF. This chain uses TRBV7-6 with TRBJ1-2, with 7 bases that match TRBD1. The V gene's germline CDR1 is SGHVS and CDR2 FNYEAQ. V dropped 5 bases and J dropped 5; count of bases not matched to a gene: 11. This CDR3 has 15 residues.

This clone was counted a single time. The chain is built from TRBV5-6 and TRBJ1-4; perhaps TRBD1 as D (6 bases). V dropped 4 bases and J dropped 4 bases, with 14 bases sitting between them. The CDR3 contains 15 residues. Germline CDR1 and CDR2: SGHDT and YYEEEE. The CDR3 DNA reads TGTGCCAGCAGCCAACGACAGGCCTATAATGAAAAACTGTTTTTT. Its protein product is CASSQRQAYNEKLFF.

DNA of the CDR3: TGTGCCAGCAGTTTTTCGCCCGGGACAGGGTTGGTTGGCTACACCTTC. Protein sequence: CASSFSPGTGLVGYTF. The V call is TRBV27, the J call TRBJ1-2; 9 positions match TRBD1. Per germline, CDR1 MNHEY and CDR2 SMNVEV (reference sequence). The CDR3 loop spans 16 amino acids. The V segment lost 3 bases and the J segment 7 bases; nucleotides outside the gene matches: 12.

The chain is built from TRBV4-3 and TRBJ1-6; D remains ambiguous. Germline CDR1 is LGHNA and CDR2 is YSLEER. This CDR3 contains 13 residues. V was pared by 0 bases and J by 14 bases, with 11 bases between. The CDR3 DNA sequence: TGCGCCAGCAGCCAAGATGTGGGTCAGGCCCTCCACTTT. This encodes CASSQDVGQALHF.